This T cell receptor beta chain was retrieved from a study of cytomegalovirus exposure and HLA in healthy donors. Study-wide results and limits: TRBV6-2, TRBV6-3 and some other V segments were unresolvable in 87-base-pair reads. Across HLA loci, a later analysis found differing TCR association rates, with DRB1 most and HLA-C fewest.

V gave up 0 bases and J gave up 5 bases; unmatched junction bases: 14. Germline CDR1 SGHRS, CDR2 YFSETQ. The CDR3 spans 20 residues. Primers: 60 Vbeta forward and 13 Jbeta reverse. Clones were sequenced by immunoSEQ multiplex PCR, and TCRdb holds only the in-frame ones, with some missing. The table shows approximately 100,000 clones, with approximately 70% occurring only once. For this clone: The target antigen is unknown.

The sequencing input was PBMCs. The receptor was isolated from a man aged 25 to 40 in good health and CMV-seropositive. The rearrangement joins TRBV5-1 to TRBJ2-7; 16 positions match TRBD2. CDR3 amino acids: CASSLVGAGLAGGRDDEQYF. CDR3 sequence (DNA): TGCGCCAGCAGCTTGGTCGGAGCGGGACTAGCGGGGGGGAGGGATGACGAGCAGTACTTC.